This TCR beta chain emerged from a study of control samples from healthy donors and cancer patients. Sequencing was performed with immunoSEQ multiplex PCR; in TCRdb, only in-frame clones are kept and a portion is missing. The sample shows 75,000 to 100,000 clones, roughly 89% of them seen only once. Concerning this clone itself: Compared with germline, one end of the junction differs, possibly owing to a read error. Other DNA sequences from this sample encode an identical CDR3 as well.

The CDR3 length is 14 residues. Germline V CDR1 and CDR2: SEHNR, FQNEAQ (reference sequence). The sample taken for sequencing was blood. The origin of this receptor is a human donor in good health. The donor label of this sample is uncertain. The gene calls are TRBV7-9 and TRBJ1-1, with a possible D match to TRBD1 (5 bases). Here the CDR3 reads CASSPSGGLTEAFF. As DNA, the CDR3 is TGTGCCAGCAGCCCTTCGGGGGGTTTGACCGAAGCCTTCTTT.